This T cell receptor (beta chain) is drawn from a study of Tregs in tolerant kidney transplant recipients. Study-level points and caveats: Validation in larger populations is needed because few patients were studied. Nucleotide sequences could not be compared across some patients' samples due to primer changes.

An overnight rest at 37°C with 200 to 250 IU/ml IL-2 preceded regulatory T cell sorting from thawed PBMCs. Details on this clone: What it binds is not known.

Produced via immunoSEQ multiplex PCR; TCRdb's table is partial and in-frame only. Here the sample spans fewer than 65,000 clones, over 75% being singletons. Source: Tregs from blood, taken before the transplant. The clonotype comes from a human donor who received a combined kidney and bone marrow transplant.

The CDR3 sequence: CASSPRTGLLSGANVLTF. CDR3 in DNA: TGTGCCAGCAGTCCGAGGACAGGGCTCCTCTCTGGGGCCAACGTCCTGACTTTC. The chain couples TRBV27 to TRBJ2-6; TRBD1 matches at 8 bases. This CDR3 comprises 18 residues. V shed 5 bases, J shed 0 bases, and the junction held 9 bases outside the gene matches. Germline CDR1 is MNHEY and CDR2 is SMNVEV (reference sequence).